Listed here is a single T cell receptor (beta chain). The CDR3 runs 11 residues. Germline V gene data show CDR1 as SGHDN and CDR2 as FVKESK. The germline V and J ends were trimmed by 3 bases and 8 bases, with 7 bases remaining between them. Under the authors' procedure: It was from reference gene primer amplification that nucleated cell counts were estimated. The assay was immunoSEQ multiplex PCR, and TCRdb's table has in-frame clones only and misses some. Clone size and the V and J calls come from that table; the DNA yielded D and trimming. Among under 130,000 clones listed, 85% were seen once. This sample stems from a study of blood T cell repertoires in COVID-19. For the study at large: Samples taken during acute and convalescent COVID-19 were collected in the United States, Italy and Spain. Sample material is recorded as cDNA or gDNA derived from T cells, B-cell-depleted T cells, or PBMCs.

The V and J genes are TRBV14 and TRBJ2-5; possible D gene TRBD2, 5 bases. Material: peripheral blood. This clonotype was sampled from a human donor in a cohort sampled during active COVID-19. CDR3 residues: CASSQSGTQYF. Here the CDR3 DNA reads TGTGCCAGCAGCCAGAGCGGAACCCAGTACTTC.